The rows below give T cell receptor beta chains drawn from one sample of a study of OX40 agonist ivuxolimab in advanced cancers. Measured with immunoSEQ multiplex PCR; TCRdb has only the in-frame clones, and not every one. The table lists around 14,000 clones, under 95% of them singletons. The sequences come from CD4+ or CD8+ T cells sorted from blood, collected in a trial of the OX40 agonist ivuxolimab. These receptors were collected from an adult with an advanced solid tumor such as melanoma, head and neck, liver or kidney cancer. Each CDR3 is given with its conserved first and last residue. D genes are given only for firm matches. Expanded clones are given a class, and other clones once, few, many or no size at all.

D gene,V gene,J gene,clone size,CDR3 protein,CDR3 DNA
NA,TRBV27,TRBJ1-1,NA,CASRSGTTMNTEAFF,TGTGCCAGCCGAAGCGGGACAACGATGAACACTGAAGCTTTCTTT
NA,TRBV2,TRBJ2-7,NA,CASSGQQYEQYF,TGTGCCAGCAGTGGACAGCAATACGAGCAGTACTTC
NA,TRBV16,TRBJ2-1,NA,CASSQGGASYNEQFF,TGTGCCAGCAGCCAAGGGGGGGCCTCCTACAATGAGCAGTTCTTC
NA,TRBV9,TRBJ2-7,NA,CASSVESAGEQYF,TGTGCCAGCAGCGTAGAATCAGCGGGCGAGCAGTACTTC
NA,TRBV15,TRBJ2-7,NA,CATARDGTYEQYF,TGTGCCACTGCTCGTGACGGGACCTACGAGCAGTACTTC
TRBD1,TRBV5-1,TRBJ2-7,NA,CASSLARTGFHEQYF,TGCGCCAGCAGCTTGGCAAGGACAGGGTTTCACGAGCAGTACTTC
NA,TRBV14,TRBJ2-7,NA,CASSQRLVSYEQYF,TGTGCCAGCAGCCAAAGACTCGTATCCTACGAGCAGTACTTC
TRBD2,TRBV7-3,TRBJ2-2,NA,CASSSWSGEKDTGELFF,TGTGCCAGCAGCTCGTGGAGCGGGGAGAAGGACACCGGGGAGCTGTTTTTT
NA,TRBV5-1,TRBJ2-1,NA,CASSLGPANEQFF,TGCGCCAGCAGCTTGGGGCCAGCTAATGAGCAGTTCTTC
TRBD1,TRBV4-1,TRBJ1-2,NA,CASSQDPQGNYGYTF,TGCGCCAGCAGCCAAGATCCACAGGGGAACTATGGCTACACCTTC
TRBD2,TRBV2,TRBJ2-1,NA,CASSPGLAPNEQFF,TGTGCCAGCAGTCCGGGACTAGCACCCAATGAGCAGTTCTTC
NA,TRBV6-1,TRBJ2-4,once,CASSVYRAVAKNIQYF,TGTGCCAGCAGTGTGTACAGGGCGGTAGCCAAAAACATTCAGTACTTC
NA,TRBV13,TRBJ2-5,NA,CASSLAGAETQYF,TGTGCCAGCAGCTTAGCAGGGGCAGAGACCCAGTACTTC
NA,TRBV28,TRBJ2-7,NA,CASTTTGEYEQYF,TGTGCCAGCACAACAACTGGGGAATACGAGCAGTACTTC
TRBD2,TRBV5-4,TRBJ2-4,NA,CASSSPGLAGLNIQYF,TGTGCCAGCAGCTCACCGGGACTAGCGGGATTAAACATTCAGTACTTC
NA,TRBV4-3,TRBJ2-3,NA,CASSLGVTDTQYF,TGCGCCAGCAGCCTGGGGGTAACAGATACGCAGTATTTT
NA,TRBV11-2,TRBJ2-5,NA,CASSLSWVPQETQYF,TGTGCCAGCAGCTTATCGTGGGTCCCCCAAGAGACCCAGTACTTC
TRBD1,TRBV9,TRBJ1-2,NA,CASSVAASGTGGANGYTF,TGTGCCAGCAGCGTAGCCGCTTCCGGGACAGGGGGCGCGAATGGCTACACCTTC
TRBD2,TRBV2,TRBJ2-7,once,CASTGTSGTPDYEQYF,TGTGCCAGCACGGGGACTAGCGGAACTCCAGACTACGAGCAGTACTTC